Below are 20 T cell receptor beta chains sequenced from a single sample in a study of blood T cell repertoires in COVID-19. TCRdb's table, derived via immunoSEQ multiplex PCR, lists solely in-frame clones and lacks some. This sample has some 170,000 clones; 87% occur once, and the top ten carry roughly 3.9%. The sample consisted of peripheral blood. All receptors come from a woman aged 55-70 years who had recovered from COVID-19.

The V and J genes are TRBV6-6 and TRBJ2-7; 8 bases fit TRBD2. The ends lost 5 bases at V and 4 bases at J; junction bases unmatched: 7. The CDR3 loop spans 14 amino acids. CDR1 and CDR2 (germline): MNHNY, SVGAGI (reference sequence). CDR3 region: CASSTRGGGYEQYF. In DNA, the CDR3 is TGTGCCAGCAGTACCCGAGGCGGGGGGTACGAGCAGTACTTC.

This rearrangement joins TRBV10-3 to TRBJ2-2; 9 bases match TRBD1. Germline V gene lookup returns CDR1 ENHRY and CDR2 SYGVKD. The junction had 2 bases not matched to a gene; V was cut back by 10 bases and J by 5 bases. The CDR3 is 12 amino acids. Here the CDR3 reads CARGTGTGELFF. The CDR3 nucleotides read TGTGCCAGGGGGACAGGGACCGGGGAGCTGTTTTTT.

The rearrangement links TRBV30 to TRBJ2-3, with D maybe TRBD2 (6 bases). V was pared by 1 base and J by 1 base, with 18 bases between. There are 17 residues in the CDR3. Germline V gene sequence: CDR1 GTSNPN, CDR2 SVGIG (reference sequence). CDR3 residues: CAWSAGRDFRRTDTQYF. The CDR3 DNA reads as TGTGCCTGGAGTGCAGGACGGGACTTCCGACGCACAGATACGCAGTATTTT.

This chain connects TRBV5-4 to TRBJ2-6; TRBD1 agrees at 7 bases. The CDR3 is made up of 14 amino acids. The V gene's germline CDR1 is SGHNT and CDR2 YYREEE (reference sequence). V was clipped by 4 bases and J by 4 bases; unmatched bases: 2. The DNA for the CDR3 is TGTGCCAGCAGCAAGGACAGGGGGGCCAACGTCCTGACTTTC. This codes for CASSKDRGANVLTF.

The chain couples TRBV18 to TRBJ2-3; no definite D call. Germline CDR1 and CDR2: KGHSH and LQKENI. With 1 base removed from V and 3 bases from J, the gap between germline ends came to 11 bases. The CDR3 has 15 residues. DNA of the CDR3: TGTGCCAGCTCACCACGACTCCCGCGGACAGATACGCAGTATTTT. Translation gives CASSPRLPRTDTQYF.

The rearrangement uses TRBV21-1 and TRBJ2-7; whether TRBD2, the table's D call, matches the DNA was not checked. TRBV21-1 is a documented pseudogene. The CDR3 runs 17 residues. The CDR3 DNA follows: TGTGCCAGCAGCAAAGCGCAAAACGGGGGGTACCGATACGAGCAGTACTTC. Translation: CASSKAQNGGYRYEQYF.

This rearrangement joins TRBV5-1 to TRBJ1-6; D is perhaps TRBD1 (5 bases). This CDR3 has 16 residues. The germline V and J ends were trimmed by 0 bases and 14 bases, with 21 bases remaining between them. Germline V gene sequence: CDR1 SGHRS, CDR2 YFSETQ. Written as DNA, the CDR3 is TGCGCCAGCAGCTTGGGTGGGGCGCTCGGTTTAAGGACCCTCCACTTT. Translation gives CASSLGGALGLRTLHF.

For the CDR3, the DNA is TGTGCCAGCAAGATAGCGGGGGGCCGAGGTACGCAGTATTTT. Translating gives CASKIAGGRGTQYF. The chain employs TRBV6-5 and TRBJ2-3, with TRBD2 matching 10 bases. Per the germline V gene, CDR1 is MNHEY and CDR2 is SVGAGI. After removal of 7 bases from V and 8 bases from J, the junction contained 9 bases not matched to a gene. This CDR3 has 14 residues.

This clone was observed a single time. The CDR3 nucleotides are TGCGCCAGCAGCCAAGGACAGGTTAAAGAGACCCAGTACTTC. Translation: CASSQGQVKETQYF. The chain recombines TRBV5-1 with TRBJ2-5, with TRBD1 matching 7 bases. Germline V gene data show CDR1 as SGHRS and CDR2 as YFSETQ. The CDR3 runs 14 residues. Unmatched junction bases numbered 6, after V lost 4 bases and J lost 3 bases.

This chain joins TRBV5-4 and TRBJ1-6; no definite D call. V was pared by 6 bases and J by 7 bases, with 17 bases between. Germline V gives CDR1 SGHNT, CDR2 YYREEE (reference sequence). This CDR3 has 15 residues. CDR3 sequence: CASTNSRVGNSPLHF. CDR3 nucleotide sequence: TGTGCCAGCACTAATTCCCGGGTCGGGAATTCACCCCTCCACTTT.

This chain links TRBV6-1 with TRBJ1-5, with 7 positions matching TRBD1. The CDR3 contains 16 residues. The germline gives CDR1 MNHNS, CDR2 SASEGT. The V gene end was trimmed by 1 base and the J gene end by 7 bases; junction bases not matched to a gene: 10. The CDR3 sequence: CASSEVKGGARQPQHF. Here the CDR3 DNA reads TGTGCCAGCAGTGAAGTCAAAGGGGGCGCGCGGCAGCCCCAGCATTTT.

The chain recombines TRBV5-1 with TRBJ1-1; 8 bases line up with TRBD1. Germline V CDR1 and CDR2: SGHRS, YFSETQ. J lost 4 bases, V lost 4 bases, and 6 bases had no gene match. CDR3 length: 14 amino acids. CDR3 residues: CASSRGQGGTEAFF. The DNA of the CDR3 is TGCGCCAGCAGCCGAGGACAGGGTGGCACTGAAGCTTTCTTT.

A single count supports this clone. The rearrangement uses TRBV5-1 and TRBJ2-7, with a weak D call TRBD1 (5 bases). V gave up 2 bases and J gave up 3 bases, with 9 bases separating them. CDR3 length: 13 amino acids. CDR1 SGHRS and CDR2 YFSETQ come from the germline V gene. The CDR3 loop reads CASSFSGLYEQYF. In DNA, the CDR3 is TGCGCCAGCAGCTTTTCAGGGCTCTACGAGCAGTACTTC.

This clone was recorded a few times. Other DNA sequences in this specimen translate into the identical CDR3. CDR3 sequence: CASSSAYEQYF. CDR3 in DNA: TGTGCCAGCAGCTCCGCCTACGAGCAGTACTTC. The J gene is TRBJ2-7, the V gene TRBV5-4; D uncertain. V lost 3 bases, J lost 2 bases, and 3 bases lay in between. The germline V gene encodes CDR1 SGHNT and CDR2 YYREEE (reference sequence). CDR3 size: 11 residues. The variable domain in full, with the rest retrieved from reference TRBV5-4 and TRBJ2-7, is ETGVTQSPTHLIKTRGQQVTLRCSSQSGHNTVSWYQQALGQGPQFIFQYYREEENGRGNFPPRFSGLQFPNYSSELNVNALELDDSALYLCASSSAYEQYFGPGTRLTVT.

The CDR3 protein is CASRNRGSTYNEQFF. CDR3 in DNA: TGTGCCAGTCGCAACAGGGGTAGCACCTACAATGAGCAGTTCTTC. This sequence joins TRBV19 and TRBJ2-1, with 7 bases that match TRBD1. CDR3 length: 15 amino acids. V lost 8 bases to trimming and J lost 2 bases; unmatched junction nucleotides: 9. Germline CDR1 reads LNHDA; CDR2 reads SQIVND (reference sequence). Looking up the rest from reference TRBV19 and TRBJ2-1 gives the full variable domain: DGGITQSPKYLFRKEGQNVTLSCEQNLNHDAMYWYRQDPGQGLRLIYYSQIVNDFQKGDIAEGYSVSREKKESFPLTVTSAQKNPTAFYLCASRNRGSTYNEQFFGPGTRLTVL.

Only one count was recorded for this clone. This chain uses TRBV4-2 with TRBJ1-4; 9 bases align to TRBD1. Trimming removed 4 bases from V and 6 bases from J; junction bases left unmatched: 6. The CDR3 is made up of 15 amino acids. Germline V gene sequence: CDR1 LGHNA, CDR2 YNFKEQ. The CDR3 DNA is TGTGCCAGCAGCCCTCTACAGGGGGCAGATGAAAAACTGTTTTTT. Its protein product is CASSPLQGADEKLFF.

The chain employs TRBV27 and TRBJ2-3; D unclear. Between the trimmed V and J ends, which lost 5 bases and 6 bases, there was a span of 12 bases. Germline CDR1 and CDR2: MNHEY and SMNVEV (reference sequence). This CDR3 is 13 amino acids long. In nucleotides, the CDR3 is TGTGCCAGCAGTCCCTCCACCGAGGATACGCAGTATTTT. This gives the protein CASSPSTEDTQYF.

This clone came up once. Here the CDR3 reads CATDVGTGSGNEQFF. CDR3 coding DNA: TGTGCCACCGACGTCGGGACAGGGAGTGGCAATGAGCAGTTCTTC. The chain carries TRBV24-1 and TRBJ2-1; 9 bases are a match to TRBD1. J gave up 6 bases and V 9 bases, and 11 bases lay outside the gene matches. Germline V gene data show CDR1 as KGHDR and CDR2 as SFDVKD. This CDR3 has 15 amino acids.

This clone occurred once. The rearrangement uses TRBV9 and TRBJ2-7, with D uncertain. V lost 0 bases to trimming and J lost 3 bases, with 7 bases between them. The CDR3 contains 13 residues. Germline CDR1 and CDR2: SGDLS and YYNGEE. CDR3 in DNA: TGTGCCAGCAGCGTAGGGCCGAACTACGAGCAGTACTTC. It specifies CASSVGPNYEQYF.

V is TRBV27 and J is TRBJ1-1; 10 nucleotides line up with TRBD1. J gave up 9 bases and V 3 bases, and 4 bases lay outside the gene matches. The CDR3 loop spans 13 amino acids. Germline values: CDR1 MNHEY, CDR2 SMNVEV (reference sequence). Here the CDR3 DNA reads TGTGCCAGCAGTTTCGGGACAGGGGAAAAAGCTTTCTTT. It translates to CASSFGTGEKAFF.